The 5 T cell receptor beta chains below all came from one sample that was sequenced in a study of T cells in severe cutaneous drug reactions. The donors had carbamazepine-induced Stevens-Johnson syndrome or toxic epidermal necrolysis. Bulk and single-cell libraries used iRepertoire multiplex PCR with TCR subtype-specific primers. TCRdb re-called the multiplex PCR reads; one entry per CDR3 protein, DNA not given. This repertoire includes about 2,500 distinct CDR3 sequences. Sequencing was performed on cells from a skin blister. Source of these receptors: a human donor with toxic epidermal necrolysis, a severe cutaneous drug reaction.

This rearrangement joins TRBV7-8 to TRBJ2-3; the D gene TCRdb calls, TRBD1, cannot be checked with no DNA. The CDR3 has 12 amino acids. CDR1 and CDR2 (germline): SGHVS, FQNEAQ. The CDR3 loop reads CASSWDRHTQYF. The full variable domain, with the rest looked up from reference TRBV7-8 and TRBJ2-3, is GAGVSQSPRYKVAKRGQDVALRCDPISGHVSLFWYQQALGQGPEFLTYFQNEAQLDKSGLPSDRFFAERPEGSVSTLKIQRTQQEDSAVYLCASSWDRHTQYFGPGTRLTVL.

This clonotype is medium-sized (0.01 to 0.1%) by frequency. The V and J genes are TRBV18 and TRBJ2-5. Germline V lookup: CDR1 KGHSH, CDR2 LQKENI. CDR3 size: 11 residues. CDR3 amino acids: CASSPQETQYF.

The V call is TRBV6-2 or TRBV6-3, the J call TRBJ2-1; TCRdb's D gene call, TRBD2, goes unchecked for lack of DNA. This CDR3 spans 17 amino acids. Germline V gene sequence: CDR1 MNHEY, CDR2 SVGEGT. CDR3 loop: CASSYGAGRALYNEQFF.

The CDR3 sequence: CAISESGGRAKSDEQVF. V usage is TRBV10-3 and J usage is TRBJ2-1; there is no DNA to check the TCRdb D call of TRBD2. Germline V gene sequence: CDR1 ENHRY, CDR2 SYGVKD. This CDR3 has 17 residues.

This clonotype is medium-sized (0.01 to 0.1%) by frequency. J is TRBJ2-1 and V is TRBV7-3; the TCRdb D gene call, TRBD1, has no DNA to confirm it. The germline V gene encodes CDR1 SGHTA and CDR2 FQGTGA. CDR3 length equals 16 residues. This CDR3 reads CASSLTSRGWDNEQFF.